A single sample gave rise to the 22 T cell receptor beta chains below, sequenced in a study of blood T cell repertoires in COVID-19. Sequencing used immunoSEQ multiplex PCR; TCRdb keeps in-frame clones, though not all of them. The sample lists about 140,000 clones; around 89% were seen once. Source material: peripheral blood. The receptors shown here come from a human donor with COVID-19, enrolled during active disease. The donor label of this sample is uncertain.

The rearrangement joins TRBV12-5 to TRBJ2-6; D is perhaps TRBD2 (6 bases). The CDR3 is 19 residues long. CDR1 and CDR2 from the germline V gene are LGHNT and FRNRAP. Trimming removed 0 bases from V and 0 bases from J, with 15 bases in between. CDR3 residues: CASGLVQGDLHSGANVLTF. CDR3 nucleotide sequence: TGTGCTAGTGGTTTGGTACAAGGGGACTTGCACTCTGGGGCCAACGTCCTGACTTTC.

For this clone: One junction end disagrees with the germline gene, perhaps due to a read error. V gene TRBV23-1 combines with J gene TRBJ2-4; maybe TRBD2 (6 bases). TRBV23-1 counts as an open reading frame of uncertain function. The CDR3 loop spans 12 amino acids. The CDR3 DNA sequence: TGCGCCAGCAGTCACGCCCCGGGACGGAGGGGTTTC. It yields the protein CASSHAPGRRGF.

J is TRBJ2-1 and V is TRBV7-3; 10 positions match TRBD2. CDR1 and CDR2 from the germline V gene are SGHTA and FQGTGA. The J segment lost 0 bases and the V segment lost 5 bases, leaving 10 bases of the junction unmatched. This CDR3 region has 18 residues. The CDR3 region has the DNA TGTGCCAGCAGCCCGAGTCCTAGCGGGGGCCTCTCCTACAATGAGCAGTTCTTC. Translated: CASSPSPSGGLSYNEQFF. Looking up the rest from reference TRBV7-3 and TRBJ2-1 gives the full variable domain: GAGVSQTPSNKVTEKGKYVELRCDPISGHTALYWYRQSLGQGPEFLIYFQGTGAADDSGLPNDRFFAVRPEGSVSTLKIQRTERGDSAVYLCASSPSPSGGLSYNEQFFGPGTRLTVL.

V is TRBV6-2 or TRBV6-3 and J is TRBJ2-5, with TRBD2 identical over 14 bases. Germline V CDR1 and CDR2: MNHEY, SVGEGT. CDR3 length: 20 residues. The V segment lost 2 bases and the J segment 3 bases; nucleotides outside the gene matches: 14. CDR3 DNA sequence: TGTGCCAGCAGTTACCCGCCATTGAGACTAGCGGGGGGGAGCAAAGAGACCCAGTACTTC. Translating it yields CASSYPPLRLAGGSKETQYF.

The CDR3 loop reads CASLPGQGVHEQYF. The CDR3 nucleotides are TGTGCCAGCTTACCGGGACAGGGAGTCCACGAGCAGTACTTC. The chain uses TRBV6-5 and TRBJ2-7, with 9 bases aligning to TRBD1. The CDR3 spans 14 residues. Germline V gene lookup returns CDR1 MNHEY and CDR2 SVGAGI. After removal of 8 bases from V and 5 bases from J, the junction contained 10 bases not matched to a gene.

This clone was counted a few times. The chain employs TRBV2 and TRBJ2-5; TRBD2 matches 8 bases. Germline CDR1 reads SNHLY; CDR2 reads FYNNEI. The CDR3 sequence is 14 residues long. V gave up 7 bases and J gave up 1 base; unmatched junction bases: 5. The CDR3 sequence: CASMQRGIQETQYF. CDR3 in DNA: TGTGCCAGCATGCAGCGGGGGATCCAAGAGACCCAGTACTTC.

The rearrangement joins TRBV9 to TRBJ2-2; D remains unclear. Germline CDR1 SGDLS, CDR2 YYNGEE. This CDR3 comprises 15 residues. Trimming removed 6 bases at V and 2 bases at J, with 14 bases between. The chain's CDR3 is CASTSTPLNTGELFF. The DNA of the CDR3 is TGTGCCAGCACTTCGACTCCCCTTAACACCGGGGAGCTGTTTTTT.

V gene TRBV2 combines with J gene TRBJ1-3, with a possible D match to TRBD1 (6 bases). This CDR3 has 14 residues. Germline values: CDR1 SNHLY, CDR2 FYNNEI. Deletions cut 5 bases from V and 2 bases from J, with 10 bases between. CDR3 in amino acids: CASSYQGPGNTIYF. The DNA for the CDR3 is TGTGCCAGCAGTTACCAGGGGCCTGGAAACACCATATATTTT.

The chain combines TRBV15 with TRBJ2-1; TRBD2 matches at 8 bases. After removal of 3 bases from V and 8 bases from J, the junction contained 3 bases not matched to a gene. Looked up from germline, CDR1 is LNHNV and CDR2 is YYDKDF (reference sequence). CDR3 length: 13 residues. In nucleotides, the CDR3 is TGTGCCACCAGCAGCGGGAGGGATTATGAGCAGTTCTTC. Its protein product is CATSSGRDYEQFF. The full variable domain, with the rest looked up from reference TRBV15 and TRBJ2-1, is DAMVIQNPRYQVTQFGKPVTLSCSQTLNHNVMYWYQQKSSQAPKLLFHYYDKDFNNEADTPDNFQSRRPNTSFCFLDIRSPGLGDTAMYLCATSSGRDYEQFFGPGTRLTVL.

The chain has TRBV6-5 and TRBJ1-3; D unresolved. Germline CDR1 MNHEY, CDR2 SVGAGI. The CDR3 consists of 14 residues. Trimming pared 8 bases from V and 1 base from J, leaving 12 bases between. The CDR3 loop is CASAISKSGNTIYF. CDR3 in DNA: TGTGCCAGCGCGATCTCGAAGTCTGGAAACACCATATATTTT.

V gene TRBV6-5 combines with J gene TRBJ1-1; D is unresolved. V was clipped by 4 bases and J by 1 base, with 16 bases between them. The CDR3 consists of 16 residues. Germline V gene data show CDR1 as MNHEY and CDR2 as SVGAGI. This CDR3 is CASSFSQGRGNTEAFF. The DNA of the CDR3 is TGTGCCAGCAGTTTTTCGCAAGGTCGGGGGAACACTGAAGCTTTCTTT.

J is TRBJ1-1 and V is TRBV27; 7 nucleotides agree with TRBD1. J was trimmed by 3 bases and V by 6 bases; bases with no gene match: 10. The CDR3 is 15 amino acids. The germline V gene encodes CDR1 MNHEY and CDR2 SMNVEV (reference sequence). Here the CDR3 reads CASSPARGRYTEAFF. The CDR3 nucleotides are TGTGCCAGCAGCCCGGCCAGGGGGAGGTACACTGAAGCTTTCTTT.

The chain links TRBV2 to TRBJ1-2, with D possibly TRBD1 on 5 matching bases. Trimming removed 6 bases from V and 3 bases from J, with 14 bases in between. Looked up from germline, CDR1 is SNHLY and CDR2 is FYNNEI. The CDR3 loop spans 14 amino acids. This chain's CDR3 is CASRGLRGDYGYTF. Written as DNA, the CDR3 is TGTGCCAGCAGGGGGTTACGGGGGGACTATGGCTACACCTTC.

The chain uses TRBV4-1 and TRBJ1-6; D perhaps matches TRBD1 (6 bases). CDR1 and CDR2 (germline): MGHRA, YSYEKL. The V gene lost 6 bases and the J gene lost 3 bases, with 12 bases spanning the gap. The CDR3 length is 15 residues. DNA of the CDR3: TGCGCCAGCAGGGGGGGGCCTGGCTATAATTCACCCCTCCACTTT. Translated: CASRGGPGYNSPLHF.

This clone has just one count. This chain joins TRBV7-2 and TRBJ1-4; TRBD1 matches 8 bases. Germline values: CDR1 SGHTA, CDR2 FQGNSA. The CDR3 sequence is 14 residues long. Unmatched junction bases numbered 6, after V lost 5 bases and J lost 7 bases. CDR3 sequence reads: CASSTTGGGEKLFF. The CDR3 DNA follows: TGTGCCAGCAGCACTACAGGGGGTGGTGAAAAACTGTTTTTT.

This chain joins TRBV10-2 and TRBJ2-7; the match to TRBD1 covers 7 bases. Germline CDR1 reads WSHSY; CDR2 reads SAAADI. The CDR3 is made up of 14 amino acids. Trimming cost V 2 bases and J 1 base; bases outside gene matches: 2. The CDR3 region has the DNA TGCGCCAGCAGTGAGGACAGGGAGTCCTACGAGCAGTACTTC. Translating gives CASSEDRESYEQYF.

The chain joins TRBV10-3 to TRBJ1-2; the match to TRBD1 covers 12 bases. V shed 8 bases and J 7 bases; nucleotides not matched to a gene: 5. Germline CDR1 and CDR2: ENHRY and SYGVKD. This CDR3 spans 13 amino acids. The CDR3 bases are TGTGCCATCGAAGGGACAGGGGGCGGTGGCTACACCTTC. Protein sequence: CAIEGTGGGGYTF.

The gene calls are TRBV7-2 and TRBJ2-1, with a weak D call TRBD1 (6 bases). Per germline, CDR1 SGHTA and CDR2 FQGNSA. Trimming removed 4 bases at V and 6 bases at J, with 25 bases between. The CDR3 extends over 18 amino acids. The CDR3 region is CASSSRGPLGGLRNEQFF. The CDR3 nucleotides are TGTGCCAGCAGCTCGAGGGGACCTCTAGGGGGTTTACGCAATGAGCAGTTCTTC. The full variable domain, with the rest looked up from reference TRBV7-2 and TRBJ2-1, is GAGVSQSPSNKVTEKGKDVELRCDPISGHTALYWYRQSLGQGLEFLIYFQGNSAPDKSGLPSDRFSAERTGGSVSTLTIQRTQQEDSAVYLCASSSRGPLGGLRNEQFFGPGTRLTVL.

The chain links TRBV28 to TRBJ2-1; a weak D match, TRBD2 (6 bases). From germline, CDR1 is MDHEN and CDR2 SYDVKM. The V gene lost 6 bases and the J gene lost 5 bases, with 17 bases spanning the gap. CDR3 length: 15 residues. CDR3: CASSIGGVGNNEQFF. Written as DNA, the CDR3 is TGTGCCAGCAGCATAGGCGGGGTAGGGAACAATGAGCAGTTCTTC.

The chain's CDR3 is CASSAGTSGGAFYF. The CDR3 coding sequence is TGTGCCAGTAGCGCCGGGACTAGCGGGGGGGCCTTTTACTTC. This chain links TRBV19 with TRBJ2-7, with 16 bases lining up with TRBD2. The CDR3 is 14 residues long. V gave up 6 bases and J gave up 13 bases; unmatched junction bases: 9. In germline, CDR1 is LNHDA, CDR2 SQIVND (reference sequence).

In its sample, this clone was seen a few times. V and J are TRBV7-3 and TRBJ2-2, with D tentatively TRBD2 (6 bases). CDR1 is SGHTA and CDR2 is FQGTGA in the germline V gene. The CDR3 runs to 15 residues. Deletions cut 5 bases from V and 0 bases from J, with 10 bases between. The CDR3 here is CASSAGLTNTGELFF. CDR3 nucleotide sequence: TGTGCCAGCAGCGCGGGACTTACGAACACCGGGGAGCTGTTTTTT.

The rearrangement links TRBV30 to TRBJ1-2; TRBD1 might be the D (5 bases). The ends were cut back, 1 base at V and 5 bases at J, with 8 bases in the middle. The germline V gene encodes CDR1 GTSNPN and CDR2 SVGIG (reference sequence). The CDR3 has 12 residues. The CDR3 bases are TGTGCCTGGAGTGATGGGGGGTATGGCTACACCTTC. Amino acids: CAWSDGGYGYTF.